A single sample is the source of the 23 T cell receptor beta chains below, sequenced in a study of blood T cell repertoires in COVID-19 (dated by TCRdb to 2018 to 2021). Library preparation used the immunoSEQ multiplex PCR assay. TCRdb took this table from immuneACCESS and kept in-frame rearrangements with V and J called. Such tables lack part of the clones; where checked against another copy, unresolved V genes explain under half of the gap, and the rest is unexplained. Recorded for this sample are about 230,000 clones; 83% of them occurred a single time. Roughly 7.4% of the sample lies in the top ten. Material: peripheral blood. The origin of the receptors is a woman between 45 and 65 years old with acute or convalescent COVID-19.

The V and J genes are TRBV5-4 and TRBJ2-3, with a weak D call TRBD1 (5 bases). The CDR3 is 15 residues long. Trimming shortened V by 2 bases and J by 2 bases, and 12 bases separated the two germline ends. CDR1 SGHNT and CDR2 YYREEE come from the germline V gene (reference sequence). CDR3 residues: CASSLSTGYTDTQYF. CDR3 nucleotides: TGTGCCAGCAGCTTAAGTACAGGATACACAGATACGCAGTATTTT. Full variable domain (missing parts from reference TRBV5-4 and TRBJ2-3): ETGVTQSPTHLIKTRGQQVTLRCSSQSGHNTVSWYQQALGQGPQFIFQYYREEENGRGNFPPRFSGLQFPNYSSELNVNALELDDSALYLCASSLSTGYTDTQYFGPGTRLTVL.

The J gene is TRBJ2-7, the V gene TRBV2; 8 bases match TRBD2. V was pared by 4 bases and J by 0 bases, with 2 bases of the junction left unmatched. This CDR3 region has 14 residues. From germline, CDR1 is SNHLY and CDR2 FYNNEI. The DNA of the CDR3 is TGTGCCAGCAGTGCGAGCGGGAGCTCCTACGAGCAGTACTTC. Encoded protein: CASSASGSSYEQYF.

V gene TRBV5-4 combines with J gene TRBJ2-1, with no clear D. The CDR3 is made up of 13 amino acids. Trimming cost V 0 bases and J 7 bases, with 8 bases left between them. Germline V gene data show CDR1 as SGHNT and CDR2 as YYREEE (reference sequence). DNA of the CDR3: TGTGCCAGCAGCTTGGATCCGGAGAATGAGCAGTTCTTC. Translation gives CASSLDPENEQFF.

The CDR3 nucleotides read TGTGCCAGCAGCCGTTTCGGACAGGGGGCTGGCTACACCTTC. Protein sequence: CASSRFGQGAGYTF. The rearrangement uses TRBV7-9 and TRBJ1-2, with 11 bases aligning to TRBD1. The junction had 6 bases not matched to a gene; V was cut back by 5 bases and J by 7 bases. There are 14 residues in the CDR3. Germline CDR1 is SEHNR and CDR2 is FQNEAQ (reference sequence).

This chain links TRBV28 with TRBJ1-2, with D perhaps matching TRBD1 (5 bases). Germline CDR1 is MDHEN and CDR2 is SYDVKM. Trimming left V 2 bases short and J 3 bases short, with 13 bases between. The CDR3 length is 15 residues. CDR3 sequence (DNA): TGTGCCAGCAGTTTAGACCCCGGGACTTACTATGGCTACACCTTC. This encodes CASSLDPGTYYGYTF.

The chain has TRBV9 and TRBJ2-3; D unresolved. Per the germline V gene, CDR1 is SGDLS and CDR2 is YYNGEE. The CDR3 has 13 residues. V lost 4 bases and J lost 5, with 11 bases in between. The CDR3 DNA follows: TGTGCCAGCAGCCCCCCGACACAAGATACGCAGTATTTT. Protein product: CASSPPTQDTQYF.

This chain joins TRBV24-1 and TRBJ2-5, with D hard to call. The length of the CDR3 is 13 residues. V lost 1 base to trimming and J lost 5 bases, with 7 bases between them. Germline assignment: CDR1 KGHDR and CDR2 SFDVKD. The CDR3 spells CATSDFPAETQYF. The DNA of the CDR3 is TGTGCCACCAGTGATTTTCCCGCGGAGACCCAGTACTTC.

This clone was observed once. The J gene is TRBJ1-1, the V gene TRBV6-6; 7 bases are shared with TRBD1. Losses at the gene ends were 6 bases for V and 6 bases for J; bases not matched to a gene: 10. Germline-derived CDR1 and CDR2 are MNHNY and SVGAGI (reference sequence). This CDR3 region has 14 residues. In nucleotides, the CDR3 is TGTGCCAGCAGGTCGGGACAGAAGATCTCTGAAGCTTTCTTT. Its protein is CASRSGQKISEAFF.

The rearrangement links TRBV9 to TRBJ1-2; no reliable D call. V was pared by 4 bases and J by 8 bases, with 15 bases between. CDR1 SGDLS and CDR2 YYNGEE come from the germline V gene. This CDR3 contains 13 residues. The CDR3 coding sequence is TGTGCCAGCAGCCTGGGTTCCGCGAGGGGCTACACCTTC. Protein sequence: CASSLGSARGYTF.

The sample holds a few counts of this clone. The chain has TRBV5-4 and TRBJ2-5; D uncertain. V was clipped by 0 bases and J by 5 bases, with 11 bases between them. Germline V gene sequence: CDR1 SGHNT, CDR2 YYREEE (reference sequence). There are 14 residues in the CDR3. The DNA for the CDR3 is TGTGCCAGCAGCTTGGAGCGAGCGTGGGAGACCCAGTACTTC. This gives the protein CASSLERAWETQYF.

CDR3 loop: CASINNRGDEKLFF. The CDR3 bases are TGTGCCAGTATCAACAACAGGGGAGATGAAAAACTGTTTTTT. The chain is built from TRBV19 and TRBJ1-4; 7 bases map to TRBD1. From germline, CDR1 is LNHDA and CDR2 SQIVND (reference sequence). Trimming removed 7 bases from V and 6 bases from J; junction bases left unmatched: 8. The CDR3 runs to 14 residues.

The V and J genes are TRBV28 and TRBJ2-7; 9 bases are shared with TRBD2. This CDR3 has 15 residues. V was clipped by 6 bases and J by 3 bases; unmatched bases: 9. Germline assignment: CDR1 MDHEN and CDR2 SYDVKM. The CDR3 region has the DNA TGTGCCAGCAGGGGCGGGGGGGTCCAAAACTACGAGCAGTACTTC. It is translated as CASRGGGVQNYEQYF.

The rearrangement uses TRBV28 and TRBJ2-3; tentatively, D is TRBD2 (7 bases). The CDR3 is 14 residues long. V lost 3 bases and J 3 bases, leaving 10 bases between the germline ends. Germline CDR1 MDHEN, CDR2 SYDVKM. The chain's CDR3 is CASSLGGATDTQYF. The CDR3 DNA follows: TGTGCCAGCAGTTTGGGGGGGGCGACAGATACGCAGTATTTT.

V usage is TRBV10-3 and J usage is TRBJ2-2, with a tentative D call TRBD2 (7 bases). The CDR3 has 16 residues. V was trimmed by 6 bases and J by 1 base, leaving 15 bases between them. Germline lookup yields CDR1 ENHRY and CDR2 SYGVKD. The CDR3 DNA reads TGTGCCATCAGCTATGGGGGGGGCTTGAACACCGGGGAGCTGTTTTTT. Translating gives CAISYGGGLNTGELFF.

This clone has just one count. V is TRBV11-2 and J is TRBJ1-4, with D tentatively TRBD1 (6 bases). Germline V gene lookup returns CDR1 SGHAT and CDR2 FQNNGV. V lost 2 bases to trimming and J lost 6 bases, with 13 bases between them. CDR3 length: 15 residues. The CDR3 is CASSLLARGHEKLFF. The DNA of the CDR3 is TGTGCCAGCAGCTTATTAGCCAGGGGCCATGAAAAACTGTTTTTT. Full variable domain (missing parts from reference TRBV11-2 and TRBJ1-4): EAGVAQSPRYKIIEKRQSVAFWCNPISGHATLYWYQQILGQGPKLLIQFQNNGVVDDSQLPKDRFSAERLKGVDSTLKIQPAKLEDSAVYLCASSLLARGHEKLFFGSGTQLSVL.

This clone was seen only once. The CDR3 spells CASSLAQYNEQFF. DNA for the CDR3: TGTGCCAGCAGCTTAGCGCAGTACAATGAGCAGTTCTTC. The chain combines TRBV7-7 with TRBJ2-1; D gene uncertain. The V end lost 0 bases, the J end lost 4 bases, and 4 bases lay between the germline ends. The CDR3 is made up of 13 amino acids. In germline, CDR1 is SSHAT, CDR2 FNYEAQ (reference sequence).

This rearrangement joins TRBV9 to TRBJ2-5; TRBD2 agrees at 10 bases. CDR1 and CDR2 from the germline V gene are SGDLS and YYNGEE. With 0 bases clipped from V and 0 bases from J, the junction kept 2 bases outside the gene matches. The CDR3 sequence is 16 residues long. The CDR3: CASSVEAGGDQETQYF. In DNA, the CDR3 is TGTGCCAGCAGCGTAGAAGCGGGGGGGGACCAAGAGACCCAGTACTTC.

The CDR3 sequence is CASSFQAGGVDVLTF. In DNA, the CDR3 is TGTGCCAGCAGTTTCCAAGCAGGGGGAGTGGACGTCCTGACTTTC. This chain joins TRBV27 and TRBJ2-6; 7 bases align to TRBD1. The V gene end was trimmed by 3 bases and the J gene end by 11 bases; junction bases not matched to a gene: 10. Germline-derived CDR1 and CDR2 are MNHEY and SMNVEV (reference sequence). The CDR3 is made up of 15 amino acids.

Regarding this clone: The junction departs from the called germline gene at one end, perhaps through a read error. The gene calls are TRBV2 and TRBJ2-7; 7 bases are shared with TRBD1. CDR1 SNHLY and CDR2 FYNNEI come from the germline V gene. CDR3 length: 11 residues. The CDR3 bases are TGTGCCAGCGGGCGAGGGAGACAGGGAAGGTTC. The encoded protein is CASGRGRQGRF.

To note about this clone: The sample carries other DNA sequences with the same CDR3. The CDR3 nucleotides are TGTGCCAGCAGCTTGGGGACAGGCAACTATGGCTACACCTTC. This gives the protein CASSLGTGNYGYTF. This rearrangement joins TRBV5-6 to TRBJ1-2, with 7 bases matching TRBD1. J was trimmed by 2 bases and V by 0 bases; bases with no gene match: 1. The CDR3 is 14 amino acids. Germline V gives CDR1 SGHDT, CDR2 YYEEEE.

The rearrangement joins TRBV3-1 (or the pseudogene TRBV3-2) to TRBJ2-7; perhaps TRBD1 as D (5 bases). The CDR3 is 14 amino acids. V lost 1 base to trimming and J lost 3 bases, with 10 bases between them. Germline CDR1 LGHDT, CDR2 YNNKEL (reference sequence). The CDR3 nucleotides read TGTGCCAGCAGCCAAGGCACAGGACACTACGAGCAGTACTTC. Its translation: CASSQGTGHYEQYF.

The CDR3 coding sequence is TGTGCCTGGAAAGTACCGAGAAGCTCCTACGAGCAGTACTTC. Translating gives CAWKVPRSSYEQYF. This chain uses TRBV30 with TRBJ2-7; no firm D call. The CDR3 length is 14 residues. V gave up 4 bases and J gave up 0 bases, with 13 bases separating them. Germline lookup yields CDR1 GTSNPN and CDR2 SVGIG (reference sequence).

The J gene is TRBJ2-1, the V gene TRBV27; 12 bases are a match to TRBD2. Germline lookup yields CDR1 MNHEY and CDR2 SMNVEV (reference sequence). J was trimmed by 8 bases and V by 7 bases; bases with no gene match: 12. The CDR3 runs 16 residues. CDR3 sequence (DNA): TGTGCCAGCACCCGACGGGCGACTAGCGGGAGCTATGAGCAGTTCTTC. It yields the protein CASTRRATSGSYEQFF.